This entry lists 12 T cell receptor beta chains sequenced from one sample in a study of response to subunit inactivated influenza vaccine. TCRdb re-derived calls from the RT-PCR reads in MiXCR, one entry per CDR3 protein. This sample has around 480,000 distinct CDR3 sequences, with approximately 15% found just once. Sequencing was performed on CD4+ T cells sorted from PBMCs, taken around 2 years after vaccination. The receptors here all came from a man between 50 and 69 years old who received an inactivated influenza vaccine.

This clonotype was detected only a few times. The chain recombines TRBV29-1 with TRBJ1-2, with 9 bases fitting TRBD1. The CDR3 has 14 residues. From germline, CDR1 is SQVTM and CDR2 ANQGSEA. Trimming removed 5 bases from V and 4 bases from J; junction bases left unmatched: 8. The CDR3 protein is CSVNTGTGSYGYTF. The CDR3 DNA follows: TGCAGCGTTAACACCGGGACAGGGTCCTATGGCTACACCTTC.

The V gene is TRBV20-1, the J gene TRBJ2-5, with D tentatively TRBD2 (5 bases). V dropped 7 bases and J dropped 2 bases, with 8 bases sitting between them. The length of the CDR3 is 11 residues. Germline values: CDR1 DFQATT, CDR2 SNEGSKA (reference sequence). The chain's CDR3 is CSGGNQETQYF. The CDR3 DNA is TGCAGTGGAGGGAATCAAGAGACCCAGTACTTC.

The chain links TRBV11-2 to TRBJ2-1, with 7 bases identical to TRBD1. The germline V gene has CDR1 SGHAT and CDR2 FQNNGV. J gave up 13 bases and V 5 bases, and 14 bases lay outside the gene matches. This CDR3 has 14 residues. In DNA, the CDR3 is TGTGCCAGCAGCCCTTACAGGTACAGGGGAGCCCAGTTCTTC. This translates into CASSPYRYRGAQFF.

This clonotype has more than one count but fewer than ten. The chain has TRBV28 and TRBJ2-3, with D possibly matching TRBD2 (6 bases). Per germline, CDR1 MDHEN and CDR2 SYDVKM. The CDR3 totals 12 residues. Trimming took 8 bases from V and 2 from J, leaving 8 bases between them. CDR3 in DNA: TGTGCCAGCGCGGGGCCCACAGATACGCAGTATTTT. Its translation is CASAGPTDTQYF.

The gene calls are TRBV3-1 and TRBJ1-1; D is unclear. V was cut by 1 base and J by 11 bases, with 14 bases left in between. The CDR3 totals 13 residues. Germline loops: CDR1 LGHDT, CDR2 YNNKEL (reference sequence). The CDR3 region is CASSQGSQAGAFF. CDR3 nucleotide sequence: TGTGCCAGCAGCCAAGGCTCGCAGGCCGGGGCTTTCTTT.

Ten or more counts support this clonotype. This sequence joins TRBV6-2 or TRBV6-3 and TRBJ2-2; TRBD2 might be the D (6 bases). The CDR3 consists of 13 residues. The V gene lost 2 bases and the J gene lost 7 bases, with 8 bases spanning the gap. Per the germline V gene, CDR1 is MNHEY and CDR2 is SVGEGT. CDR3 sequence reads: CASSYTGVGELFF. DNA of the CDR3: TGTGCCAGCAGTTACACGGGGGTCGGGGAGCTGTTTTTT.

This chain connects TRBV20-1 to TRBJ2-7; D is uncertain. Per germline, CDR1 DFQATT and CDR2 SNEGSKA (reference sequence). The CDR3 runs 13 residues. Between the trimmed V and J ends, which lost 3 bases and 2 bases, there was a span of 11 bases. The CDR3 reads CSASLTRTYEQYF. CDR3 DNA sequence: TGCAGTGCTAGCCTGACTCGAACCTACGAGCAGTACTTC.

This sequence joins TRBV2 and TRBJ2-1, with D unclear. The V and J ends lost 5 bases and 8 bases respectively, with 10 bases between them. CDR1 and CDR2 from the germline V gene are SNHLY and FYNNEI. This CDR3 spans 12 amino acids. CDR3 nucleotides: TGTGCCAGCAGTTACACCCCGGATGAGCAGTTCTTC. Protein product: CASSYTPDEQFF.

This clonotype was counted many times. This chain joins TRBV29-1 and TRBJ1-1; D is unclear. Trimming pared 7 bases from V and 3 bases from J, leaving 9 bases between. Germline loops: CDR1 SQVTM, CDR2 ANQGSEA. This CDR3 comprises 11 residues. CDR3 loop: CSGTGDTEAFF. The CDR3 DNA is TGCAGCGGTACCGGAGACACTGAAGCTTTCTTT.

The V gene is TRBV7-6, the J gene TRBJ2-1; possible D gene TRBD2, 6 bases. The CDR3 contains 19 residues. The V end was cut by 4 bases, the J end by 3 bases, with 25 bases between. Germline lookup yields CDR1 SGHVS and CDR2 FNYEAQ. For the CDR3, the DNA is TGTGCCAGCAGCTCCTACTACTCAGGAGGGAGTGGAGGCTACAATGAGCAGTTCTTC. Encoded protein: CASSSYYSGGSGGYNEQFF.

This clonotype was seen at least ten times. This chain uses TRBV12-3 or TRBV12-4 with TRBJ1-6; TRBD1 agrees at 7 bases. V lost 0 bases, J lost 8 bases, and 4 bases stayed unmatched. There are 15 residues in the CDR3. CDR3 nucleotides: TGTGCCAGCAGTTTAGCGGCCAGGGGGTATTCACCCCTCCACTTT. It yields the protein CASSLAARGYSPLHF.

CDR3 DNA: TGCGCCAGCAGCCAAGAGGCCCGGGGAAGAGGGGACACTGAAGCTTTCTTT. Protein: CASSQEARGRGDTEAFF. This rearrangement joins TRBV4-1 to TRBJ1-1, with a weak D call TRBD1 (5 bases). The germline CDR1 and CDR2 sequences are MGHRA and YSYEKL. The CDR3 has 17 residues. The V and J ends lost 0 bases and 3 bases respectively, with 17 bases between them.